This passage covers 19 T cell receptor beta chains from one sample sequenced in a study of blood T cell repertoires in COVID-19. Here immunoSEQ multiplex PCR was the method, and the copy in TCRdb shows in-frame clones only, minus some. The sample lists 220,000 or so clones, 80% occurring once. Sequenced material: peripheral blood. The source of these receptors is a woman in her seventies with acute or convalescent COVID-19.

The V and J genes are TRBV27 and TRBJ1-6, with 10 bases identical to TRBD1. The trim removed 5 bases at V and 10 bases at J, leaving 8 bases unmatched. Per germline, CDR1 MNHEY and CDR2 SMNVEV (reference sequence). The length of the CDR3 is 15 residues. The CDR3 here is CASSPRDRGISPLHF. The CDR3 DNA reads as TGTGCCAGCAGTCCCCGGGACAGGGGAATCTCACCCCTCCACTTT.

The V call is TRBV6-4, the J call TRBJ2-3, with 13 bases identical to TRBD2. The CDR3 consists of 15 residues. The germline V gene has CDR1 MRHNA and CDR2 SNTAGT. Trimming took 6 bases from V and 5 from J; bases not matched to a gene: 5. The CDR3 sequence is CASSARLAGGDTQYF. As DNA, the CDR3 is TGTGCCAGCAGCGCCAGACTAGCGGGAGGAGATACGCAGTATTTT.

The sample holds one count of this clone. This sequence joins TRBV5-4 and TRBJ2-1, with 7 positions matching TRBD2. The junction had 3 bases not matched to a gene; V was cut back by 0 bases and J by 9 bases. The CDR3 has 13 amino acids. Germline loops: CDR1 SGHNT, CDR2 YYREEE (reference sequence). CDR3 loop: CASSLGSGFEQFF. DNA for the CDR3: TGTGCCAGCAGCTTGGGTAGCGGGTTTGAGCAGTTCTTC.

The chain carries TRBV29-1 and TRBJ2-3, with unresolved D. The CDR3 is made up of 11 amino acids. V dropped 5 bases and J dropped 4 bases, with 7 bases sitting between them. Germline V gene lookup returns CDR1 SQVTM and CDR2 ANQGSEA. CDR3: CSVFGPDTQYF. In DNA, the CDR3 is TGCAGCGTTTTTGGGCCAGATACGCAGTATTTT.

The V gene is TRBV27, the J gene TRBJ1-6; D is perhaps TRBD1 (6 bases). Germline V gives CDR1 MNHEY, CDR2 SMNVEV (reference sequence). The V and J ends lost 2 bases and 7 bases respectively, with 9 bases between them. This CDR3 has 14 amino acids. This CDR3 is CASSLHRDNSPLHF. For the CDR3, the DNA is TGTGCCAGCAGTTTACACAGGGACAATTCACCCCTCCACTTT.

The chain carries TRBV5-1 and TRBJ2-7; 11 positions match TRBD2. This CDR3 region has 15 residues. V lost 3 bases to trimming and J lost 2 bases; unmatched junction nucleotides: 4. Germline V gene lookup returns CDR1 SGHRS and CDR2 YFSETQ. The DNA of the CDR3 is TGCGCCAGCAGCTCGATAGCGGGAGGGCCCTACGAGCAGTACTTC. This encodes CASSSIAGGPYEQYF.

The CDR3 nucleotides are TGTGCCAGCAGCTTGGGGGGACAGGGAGGTAATCAGCCCCAGCATTTT. Its translation: CASSLGGQGGNQPQHF. This rearrangement joins TRBV5-4 to TRBJ1-5; TRBD1 agrees at 9 bases. J was trimmed by 4 bases and V by 0 bases; bases with no gene match: 5. This CDR3 contains 16 residues. Germline V lookup: CDR1 SGHNT, CDR2 YYREEE (reference sequence).

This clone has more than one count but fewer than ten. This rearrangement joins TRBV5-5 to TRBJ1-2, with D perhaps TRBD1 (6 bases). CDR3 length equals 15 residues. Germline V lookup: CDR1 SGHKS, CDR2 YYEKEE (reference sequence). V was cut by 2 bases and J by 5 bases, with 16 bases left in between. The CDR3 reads CASSLGGGARYGYTF. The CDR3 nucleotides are TGTGCCAGCAGCTTAGGCGGGGGGGCGCGGTATGGCTACACCTTC.

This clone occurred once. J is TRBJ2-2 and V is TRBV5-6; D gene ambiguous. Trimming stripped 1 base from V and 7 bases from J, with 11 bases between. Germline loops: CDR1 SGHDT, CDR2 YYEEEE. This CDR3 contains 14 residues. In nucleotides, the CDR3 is TGTGCCAGCAGCTTGAGGCCCGCAGGCGGGGAGCTGTTTTTT. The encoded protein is CASSLRPAGGELFF.

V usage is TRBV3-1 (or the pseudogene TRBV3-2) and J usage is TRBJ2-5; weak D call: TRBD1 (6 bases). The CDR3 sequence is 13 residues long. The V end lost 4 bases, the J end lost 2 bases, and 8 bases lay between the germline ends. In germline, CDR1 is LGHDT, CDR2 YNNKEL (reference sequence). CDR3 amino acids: CASSLGQQETQYF. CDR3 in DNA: TGTGCCAGCAGCCTCGGACAGCAAGAGACCCAGTACTTC.

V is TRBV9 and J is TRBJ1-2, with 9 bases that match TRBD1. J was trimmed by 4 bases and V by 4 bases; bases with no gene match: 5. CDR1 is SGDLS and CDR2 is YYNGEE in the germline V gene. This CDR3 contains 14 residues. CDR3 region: CASSLGQGIYGYTF. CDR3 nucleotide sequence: TGTGCCAGCAGCCTGGGACAGGGAATCTATGGCTACACCTTC.

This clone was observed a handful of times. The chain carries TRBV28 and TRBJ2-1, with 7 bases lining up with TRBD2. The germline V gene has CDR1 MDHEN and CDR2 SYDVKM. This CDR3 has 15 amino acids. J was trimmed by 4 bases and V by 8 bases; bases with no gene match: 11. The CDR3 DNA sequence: TGTGCCAGCCAAGACAAACAGCGGGGTTACAATGAGCAGTTCTTC. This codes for CASQDKQRGYNEQFF.

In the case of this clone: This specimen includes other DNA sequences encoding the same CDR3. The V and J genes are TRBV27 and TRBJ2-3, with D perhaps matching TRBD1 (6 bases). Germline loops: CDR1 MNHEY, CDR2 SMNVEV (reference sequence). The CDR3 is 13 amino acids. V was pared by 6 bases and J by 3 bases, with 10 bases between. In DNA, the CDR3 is TGTGCCAGCAGCCCACAGGGAACAGATACGCAGTATTTT. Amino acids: CASSPQGTDTQYF.

In DNA form, the CDR3 reads TGTGCCAGCAGTTTCTTCGGGGTCGAGCAGTACTTC. This gives the protein CASSFFGVEQYF. This chain links TRBV28 with TRBJ2-7; tentative D call: TRBD2 (5 bases). Between the trimmed V and J ends, which lost 3 bases and 6 bases, there was a span of 9 bases. The CDR3 is 12 residues long. Per germline, CDR1 MDHEN and CDR2 SYDVKM.

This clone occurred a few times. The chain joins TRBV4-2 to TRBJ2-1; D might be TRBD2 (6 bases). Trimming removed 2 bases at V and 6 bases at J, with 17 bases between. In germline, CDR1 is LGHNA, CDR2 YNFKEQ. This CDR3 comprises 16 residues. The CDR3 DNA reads TGTGCCAGCAGCCAAAACCCGGGACTGGCTTCCAATGAGCAGTTCTTC. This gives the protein CASSQNPGLASNEQFF.

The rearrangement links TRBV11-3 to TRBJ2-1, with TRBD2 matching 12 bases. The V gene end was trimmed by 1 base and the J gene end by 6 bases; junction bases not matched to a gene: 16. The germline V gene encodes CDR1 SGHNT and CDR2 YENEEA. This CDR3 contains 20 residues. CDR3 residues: CASSLAGTVASGRASNEQFF. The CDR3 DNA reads TGTGCCAGCAGCTTAGCGGGGACAGTGGCTAGCGGGAGGGCCTCCAATGAGCAGTTCTTC.

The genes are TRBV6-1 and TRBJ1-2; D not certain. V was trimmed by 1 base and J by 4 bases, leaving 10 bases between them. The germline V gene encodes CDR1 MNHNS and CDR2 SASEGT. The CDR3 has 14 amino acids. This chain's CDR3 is CASSEGASTYGYTF. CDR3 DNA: TGTGCCAGCAGTGAAGGGGCCAGCACCTATGGCTACACCTTC.

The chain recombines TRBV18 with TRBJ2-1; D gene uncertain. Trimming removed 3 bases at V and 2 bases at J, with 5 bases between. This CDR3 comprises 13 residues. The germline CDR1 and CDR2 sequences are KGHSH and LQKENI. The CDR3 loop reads CASSPSPYNEQFF. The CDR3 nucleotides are TGTGCCAGCTCACCTAGTCCCTACAATGAGCAGTTCTTC. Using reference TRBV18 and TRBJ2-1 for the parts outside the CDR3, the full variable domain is NAGVMQNPRHLVRRRGQEARLRCSPMKGHSHVYWYRQLPEEGLKFMVYLQKENIIDESGMPKERFSAEFPKEGPSILRIQQVVRGDSAAYFCASSPSPYNEQFFGPGTRLTVL.

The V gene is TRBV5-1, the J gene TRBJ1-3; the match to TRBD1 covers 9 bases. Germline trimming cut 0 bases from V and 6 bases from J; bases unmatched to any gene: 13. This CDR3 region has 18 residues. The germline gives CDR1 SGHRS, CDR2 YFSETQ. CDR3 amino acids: CASSLVGTGGPPKNTIYF. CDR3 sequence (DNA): TGCGCCAGCAGCTTGGTGGGAACAGGGGGCCCTCCAAAAAACACCATATATTTT.